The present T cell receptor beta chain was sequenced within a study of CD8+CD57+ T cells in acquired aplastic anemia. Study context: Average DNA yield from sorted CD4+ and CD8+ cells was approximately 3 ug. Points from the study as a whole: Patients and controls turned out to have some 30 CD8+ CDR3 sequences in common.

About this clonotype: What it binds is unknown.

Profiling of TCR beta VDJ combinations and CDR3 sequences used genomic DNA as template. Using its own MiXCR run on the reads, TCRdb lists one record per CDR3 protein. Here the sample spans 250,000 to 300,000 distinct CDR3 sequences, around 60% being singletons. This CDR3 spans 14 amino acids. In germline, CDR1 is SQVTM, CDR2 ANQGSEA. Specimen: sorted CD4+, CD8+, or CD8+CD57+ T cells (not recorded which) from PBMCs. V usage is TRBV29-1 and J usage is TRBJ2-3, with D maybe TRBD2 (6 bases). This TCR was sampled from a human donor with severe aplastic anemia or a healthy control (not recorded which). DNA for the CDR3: TGCACCGTCCCTAGCGCCACTAGCACAGATACGCAGTATTTT. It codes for CTVPSATSTDTQYF.